The clone carrying this T cell receptor beta chain was seen just once. What it binds is not known. The CDR3 sequence is 13 residues long. V was pared by 9 bases and J by 2 bases, with 6 bases of the junction left unmatched. Per the germline V gene, CDR1 is LNHNV and CDR2 is YYDKDF (reference sequence). These data originate in a study of cytomegalovirus exposure and HLA in healthy donors. Study details: A prior analysis found roughly 110 million unique TCR beta sequences from 150 million to 200 million T cells.

The PCR employed 60 Vbeta primers together with 13 Jbeta primers. Produced via immunoSEQ multiplex PCR; TCRdb's table is partial and in-frame only. The sample lists 70,000 to 85,000 clones; 62% were seen once. Study outcomes and limitations: Cytomegalovirus status was reportedly diagnosed by the classifier with high specificity and sensitivity. Analyses of presence and absence presupposed an approximately uniform sequencing depth across donors.

The sequenced sample consisted of PBMCs. The rearrangement links TRBV15 to TRBJ1-2; TRBD1 matches at 7 bases. The sequence came from a male donor in good health and CMV-seropositive. In DNA, the CDR3 is TGTGCCACACGGACAGGAGGAAACTATGGCTACACCTTC. Translating gives CATRTGGNYGYTF.